This TCR beta chain was found in a study of response to subunit inactivated influenza vaccine. TCRdb re-called the RT-PCR reads with MiXCR, one entry per CDR3 protein. The sample contains 560,000 or so distinct CDR3 sequences, 7.6% of which appear only once. V was pared by 5 bases and J by 1 base, with 8 bases between. CDR3 size: 14 residues. Germline V gives CDR1 ENHRY, CDR2 SYGVKD. The rearrangement links TRBV10-3 to TRBJ2-2, with TRBD1 as a possible D gene (5 bases). Sequenced here: PBMCs from blood, sampled around 25 months after vaccination. The TCR comes from a man in his fifties or sixties who received an inactivated influenza vaccine. The CDR3 region is CAISYTGNTGELFF. CDR3 DNA: TGTGCCATCAGTTACACAGGGAACACCGGGGAGCTGTTTTTT.